Listed here are 24 T cell receptor beta chains from one sample, sequenced in a study of human T cells and chemical hapten exposure. In TCRdb, the RACE reads were re-called with MiXCR into one record per CDR3 protein. The sample has around 180,000 distinct CDR3 sequences; about 31% are singletons. Described time point: pre-sensitization, week 0. The treatment denotes: therapeutic diphenylcyclopropenone sensitization with weekly scalp DPC. The source was whole blood, collected in connection with sensitization to the hapten diphenylcyclopropenone (DPC). The receptor source for this set is a woman in her twenties or thirties with alopecia areata. Some clones in this sample may be carry-over from other donors' samples.

This clonotype was counted between two and nine times. This rearrangement joins TRBV5-6 to TRBJ1-1; the D gene is possibly TRBD1 (5 bases). The CDR3 consists of 16 residues. V lost 1 base to trimming and J lost 5 bases, with 18 bases between them. Per germline, CDR1 SGHDT and CDR2 YYEEEE. For the CDR3, the DNA is TGTGCCAGCAGCTTGCAACCAGGAGGGGTGAGGACTGAAGCTTTCTTT. It encodes CASSLQPGGVRTEAFF.

V gene TRBV6-5 combines with J gene TRBJ2-2; 7 positions match TRBD2. The junction had 11 bases not matched to a gene; V was cut back by 6 bases and J by 4 bases. Germline lookup yields CDR1 MNHEY and CDR2 SVGAGI. This CDR3 comprises 16 residues. CDR3: CASRSMGAGFTGELFF. The CDR3 DNA follows: TGTGCCAGCAGATCCATGGGAGCGGGGTTCACCGGGGAGCTGTTTTTT.

The V call is TRBV29-1, the J call TRBJ2-1, with a possible D match to TRBD2 (5 bases). There are 12 residues in the CDR3. Per the germline V gene, CDR1 is SQVTM and CDR2 is ANQGSEA. The V end was cut by 3 bases, the J end by 5 bases, with 8 bases between. For the CDR3, the DNA is TGCAGCGTTGAGGGAGCAGACAATGAGCAGTTCTTC. This codes for CSVEGADNEQFF.

Remarks on this clonotype: A read error is possible here, since a much larger clone lies one base away. This chain links TRBV29-1 with TRBJ2-7, with D tentatively TRBD1 (5 bases). Per the germline V gene, CDR1 is SQVTM and CDR2 is ANQGSEA. This CDR3 comprises 11 residues. CDR3 region: CRVGHRYEQYF. CDR3 coding DNA: TGCAGGGTCGGACACAGATACGAGCAGTACTTC.

The chain has TRBV6-6 and TRBJ1-1; the match to TRBD1 covers 7 bases. J lost 2 bases, V lost 0 bases, and 3 bases had no gene match. This CDR3 spans 15 amino acids. Per germline, CDR1 MNHNY and CDR2 SVGAGI (reference sequence). CDR3 DNA sequence: TGTGCCAGCAGTTACTCTGGACAGGCAAACACTGAAGCTTTCTTT. It specifies CASSYSGQANTEAFF.

This clonotype was recorded many times. V and J are TRBV5-1 and TRBJ2-5, with a tentative D call TRBD1 (6 bases). V was clipped by 0 bases and J by 4 bases, with 19 bases between them. Germline V gives CDR1 SGHRS, CDR2 YFSETQ. The CDR3 covers 17 residues. CDR3 in DNA: TGCGCCAGCAGCTTGGGGGCTAGGACAGAATTAACAGAGACCCAGTACTTC. The encoded protein is CASSLGARTELTETQYF. The full variable domain, its missing parts supplied by reference TRBV5-1 and TRBJ2-5, is KAGVTQTPRYLIKTRGQQVTLSCSPISGHRSVSWYQQTPGQGLQFLFEYFSETQRNKGNFPGRFSGRQFSNSRSEMNVSTLELGDSALYLCASSLGARTELTETQYFGPGTRLLVL.

V gene TRBV6-5 combines with J gene TRBJ2-7; 8 bases line up with TRBD1. Losses at the gene ends were 2 bases for V and 3 bases for J; bases not matched to a gene: 6. CDR1 and CDR2 from the germline V gene are MNHEY and SVGAGI. The CDR3 is 15 residues long. DNA for the CDR3: TGTGCCAGCAGTTACGGGACAGGAGATGACTACGAGCAGTACTTC. Translation: CASSYGTGDDYEQYF.

In its sample, this clonotype was seen a few times. This chain uses TRBV5-1 with TRBJ2-1; 7 bases are shared with TRBD1. The CDR3 totals 15 residues. With V trimmed by 1 base and J by 7 bases, 8 bases remained unmatched. Germline CDR1 reads SGHRS; CDR2 reads YFSETQ. The CDR3 protein is CASSLQSAGGNEQFF. CDR3 coding DNA: TGCGCCAGCAGCTTGCAGTCGGCAGGGGGTAATGAGCAGTTCTTC.

The chain is built from TRBV28 and TRBJ2-2; D gene ambiguous. CDR3 length: 18 residues. The V gene's germline CDR1 is MDHEN and CDR2 SYDVKM. Deletions cut 5 bases from V and 3 bases from J, with 22 bases between. The CDR3 region has the DNA TGTGCCAGCAGTCCCCTGGCAGGTGCAGGTCTTTACACCGGGGAGCTGTTTTTT. It is translated as CASSPLAGAGLYTGELFF.

The chain employs TRBV7-2 and TRBJ1-4; D gene ambiguous. Germline V CDR1 and CDR2: SGHTA, FQGNSA. The length of the CDR3 is 15 residues. V lost 0 bases and J 3 bases, leaving 8 bases between the germline ends. In DNA, the CDR3 is TGTGCCAGCAGCTTAGCTGGGTCAGCTAATGAAAAACTGTTTTTT. Translated: CASSLAGSANEKLFF.

This clonotype was found a few times. The chain is built from TRBV29-1 and TRBJ1-4; D unresolved. Per the germline V gene, CDR1 is SQVTM and CDR2 is ANQGSEA. The CDR3 contains 13 residues. Trimming took off 6 bases at V and 8 bases at J, with 16 bases between the two ends. CDR3 protein: CSVGPITGEKLFF. CDR3 nucleotide sequence: TGCAGCGTCGGACCCATCACGGGGGAAAAACTGTTTTTT.

This chain joins TRBV12-3 or TRBV12-4 and TRBJ1-1; D might be TRBD1 (6 bases). V was pared by 5 bases and J by 1 base, with 14 bases between. The CDR3 extends over 15 amino acids. As DNA, the CDR3 is TGTGCCAGCAGTCCCACAGGACAGAGGAACACTGAAGCTTTCTTT. The encoded protein is CASSPTGQRNTEAFF.

The rearrangement links TRBV28 to TRBJ1-5; D possibly corresponds to TRBD1 (5 bases). The CDR3 is made up of 16 amino acids. CDR1 MDHEN and CDR2 SYDVKM come from the germline V gene. V lost 5 bases and J lost 7, with 21 bases in between. The CDR3 bases are TGTGCCAGCAGTGGGCCTTTGAATGGCAGGGACCAGCCCCAGCATTTT. This gives the protein CASSGPLNGRDQPQHF.

This clonotype was seen only a few times. V is TRBV28 and J is TRBJ1-2, with TRBD1 matching over 8 bases. The CDR3 has 14 amino acids. The V gene's germline CDR1 is MDHEN and CDR2 SYDVKM. With V trimmed by 8 bases and J by 8 bases, 13 bases remained unmatched. The CDR3: CASGSTGALRGYTF. The CDR3 DNA follows: TGTGCCAGCGGCTCGACAGGGGCCCTTAGGGGCTACACCTTC.

Concerning this clonotype itself: At one end the junction does not follow the germline gene, possibly because of a read error. The chain uses TRBV5-1 and TRBJ2-5; no reliable D call. Germline CDR1 and CDR2: SGHRS and YFSETQ. CDR3 length equals 13 residues. CDR3 sequence reads: CASSSDGEETRYF. CDR3 bases: TGCGCCAGCAGCTCGGACGGAGAAGAGACCCGGTACTTC.

V gene TRBV7-3 combines with J gene TRBJ2-1, with TRBD1 matching over 9 bases. The germline V gene encodes CDR1 SGHTA and CDR2 FQGTGA. The CDR3 extends over 14 amino acids. The trim removed 5 bases at V and 8 bases at J, leaving 7 bases unmatched. The DNA for the CDR3 is TGTGCCAGCAGCGTCCGGGACAGGGCCCATGAGCAGTTCTTC. The encoded protein is CASSVRDRAHEQFF.

The chain combines TRBV2 with TRBJ2-2, with TRBD2 matching 11 bases. There are 15 residues in the CDR3. Trimming removed 6 bases from V and 5 bases from J; junction bases left unmatched: 5. Germline V gene sequence: CDR1 SNHLY, CDR2 FYNNEI. Written as DNA, the CDR3 is TGTGCCAGCAGGGAGACTAGCGGGATTACCGGGGAGCTGTTTTTT. Translating gives CASRETSGITGELFF.

J is TRBJ2-7 and V is TRBV7-7; maybe TRBD1 (5 bases). Trimming left V 6 bases short and J 0 bases short, with 15 bases between. This CDR3 has 15 residues. Germline V gene sequence: CDR1 SSHAT, CDR2 FNYEAQ (reference sequence). The CDR3 DNA reads TGTGCCAGCAGAAAGGGGTCCTTAAGCTCCTACGAGCAGTACTTC. This gives the protein CASRKGSLSSYEQYF.

The V and J genes are TRBV29-1 and TRBJ2-1; tentatively, D is TRBD1 or TRBD2 (5 bases each). Trimming stripped 3 bases from V and 3 bases from J, with 12 bases between. This CDR3 has 14 residues. Germline V gives CDR1 SQVTM, CDR2 ANQGSEA. Here the CDR3 reads CSVDRTGLYNEQFF. CDR3 nucleotides: TGCAGCGTTGATAGAACAGGACTCTACAATGAGCAGTTCTTC.

This clonotype was seen only a few times. V and J are TRBV7-2 and TRBJ2-1, with 14 positions matching TRBD2. V gave up 5 bases and J gave up 8 bases; unmatched junction bases: 8. The CDR3 is made up of 16 amino acids. Germline V lookup: CDR1 SGHTA, CDR2 FQGNSA. DNA of the CDR3: TGTGCCAGCAGCCTCAGACTAGCGGGGGGGCCGGATGAGCAGTTCTTC. As protein: CASSLRLAGGPDEQFF.

This chain connects TRBV11-2 to TRBJ2-7; no reliable D call. The CDR3 has 14 amino acids. The germline V gene encodes CDR1 SGHAT and CDR2 FQNNGV. Trimming cost V 5 bases and J 6 bases, with 17 bases left between them. The CDR3: CASSTAGPFGEQYF. As DNA, the CDR3 is TGTGCCAGCAGCACGGCCGGCCCCTTTGGCGAGCAGTACTTC.

The V call is TRBV28, the J call TRBJ1-5; D call uncertain. V was shortened by 3 bases and J by 0 bases, with 9 bases between the two germline ends. Looked up from germline, CDR1 is MDHEN and CDR2 is SYDVKM. The CDR3 is 15 amino acids. CDR3 in amino acids: CASSFIGDSNQPQHF. CDR3 DNA sequence: TGTGCCAGCAGTTTCATCGGCGATAGCAATCAGCCCCAGCATTTT.

The chain is built from TRBV4-2 and TRBJ2-1; possibly TRBD1 for D (5 bases). V was clipped by 0 bases and J by 10 bases, with 10 bases between them. Germline CDR1 and CDR2: LGHNA and YNFKEQ. The CDR3 loop spans 13 amino acids. The CDR3 nucleotides are TGTGCCAGCAGCCAAGACTGGGGCGGCGAGCAGTTCTTC. It translates to CASSQDWGGEQFF.

V gene TRBV10-2 combines with J gene TRBJ1-5; a possible D gene is TRBD1 (5 bases). V was pared by 0 bases and J by 2 bases, with 17 bases between. CDR1 and CDR2 (germline): WSHSY, SAAADI. The CDR3 length is 18 residues. Here the CDR3 DNA reads TGCGCCAGCAGTGAGTCGATCTTTCCAGGGAGGGGCAATCAGCCCCAGCATTTT. Protein: CASSESIFPGRGNQPQHF.